The 25 T cell receptor beta chains given below trace back to one sample, sequenced in a study of OX40 agonist ivuxolimab in advanced cancers. The method was immunoSEQ multiplex PCR; TCRdb's version includes in-frame clones alone and lacks a portion of them. The table has 20,000 to 30,000 clones, roughly 93% seen once. The sample here was CD4+ or CD8+ T cells sorted from blood, taken in a trial of the OX40 agonist ivuxolimab. These receptors were collected from an adult with an advanced solid tumor such as melanoma, head and neck, liver or kidney cancer.

The chain carries TRBV6-5 and TRBJ1-5, with D unclear. V dropped 6 bases and J dropped 4 bases, with 10 bases sitting between them. Per germline, CDR1 MNHEY and CDR2 SVGAGI. This CDR3 has 13 amino acids. The CDR3 region is CASSYNKNQPQHF. The CDR3 bases are TGTGCCAGCAGCTACAACAAGAATCAGCCCCAGCATTTT.

This chain uses TRBV5-1 with TRBJ2-5; D not resolved. The CDR3 has 15 amino acids. Germline loops: CDR1 SGHRS, CDR2 YFSETQ. The germline V and J ends were trimmed by 6 bases and 4 bases, with 19 bases remaining between them. This CDR3 reads CASTGGRNLIETQYF. In nucleotides, the CDR3 is TGCGCCAGCACAGGCGGAAGGAACTTAATAGAGACCCAGTACTTC.

This clone was seen only a few times. This chain connects TRBV7-7 to TRBJ1-5; perhaps TRBD1 as D (6 bases). Per germline, CDR1 SSHAT and CDR2 FNYEAQ (reference sequence). There are 15 residues in the CDR3. The CDR3 DNA is TGTGCTAAAGAGGGGGGGGCGTTGGCCAATCAGCCCCAGCATTTT. Translated: CAKEGGALANQPQHF.

The gene calls are TRBV7-2 and TRBJ2-7, with a possible D match to TRBD1 (7 bases). Per the germline V gene, CDR1 is SGHTA and CDR2 is FQGNSA. With 5 bases removed from V and 4 bases from J, the gap between germline ends came to 9 bases. The CDR3 contains 12 residues. The CDR3, as DNA: TGTGCCAGCAGCGCGGGACAGTACGAGCAGTACTTC. Protein sequence: CASSAGQYEQYF.

The chain couples TRBV9 to TRBJ2-3, with D possibly matching TRBD1 (6 bases). The CDR3 contains 14 residues. CDR1 and CDR2 (germline): SGDLS, YYNGEE. V was shortened by 4 bases and J by 3 bases, with 12 bases between the two germline ends. This chain's CDR3 is CASSRTALTDTQYF. The DNA of the CDR3 is TGTGCCAGCAGCCGGACAGCTCTTACAGATACGCAGTATTTT. Full variable domain (missing parts from reference TRBV9 and TRBJ2-3): DSGVTQTPKHLITATGQRVTLRCSPRSGDLSVYWYQQSLDQGLQFLIQYYNGEERAKGNILERFSAQQFPDLHSELNLSSLELGDSALYFCASSRTALTDTQYFGPGTRLTVL.

The V and J genes are TRBV19 and TRBJ2-4; 9 nucleotides match TRBD1. With V trimmed by 10 bases and J by 0 bases, 7 bases remained unmatched. Germline V gives CDR1 LNHDA, CDR2 SQIVND (reference sequence). This CDR3 comprises 15 residues. Here the CDR3 reads CATRDRERAKNIQYF. As DNA, the CDR3 is TGTGCCACCAGGGACAGGGAGAGAGCCAAAAACATTCAGTACTTC. Using reference TRBV19 and TRBJ2-4 for the parts outside the CDR3, the full variable domain is DGGITQSPKYLFRKEGQNVTLSCEQNLNHDAMYWYRQDPGQGLRLIYYSQIVNDFQKGDIAEGYSVSREKKESFPLTVTSAQKNPTAFYLCATRDRERAKNIQYFGAGTRLSVL.

The chain combines TRBV6-1 with TRBJ1-1, with D tentatively TRBD1 (5 bases). Germline V gene data show CDR1 as MNHNS and CDR2 as SASEGT. V lost 3 bases and J lost 5, with 19 bases in between. The CDR3 has 16 residues. CDR3 sequence: CASSDGLGTLNTEAFF. DNA for the CDR3: TGTGCCAGCAGTGACGGCCTGGGGACGCTTAATACTGAAGCTTTCTTT.

The chain links TRBV5-1 to TRBJ1-1; 8 bases are a match to TRBD1. The CDR3 length is 14 residues. The germline V gene has CDR1 SGHRS and CDR2 YFSETQ. V lost 4 bases and J lost 4; bases outside the gene matches: 6. The CDR3 nucleotides are TGCGCCAGCAGCATCGGACAGGGCGCCACTGAAGCTTTCTTT. As protein: CASSIGQGATEAFF.

The table lists this clone with a few counts. The chain couples TRBV29-1 to TRBJ1-2; no clear D. Trimming removed 1 base at V and 5 bases at J, with 14 bases between. CDR3 length: 14 residues. The germline gives CDR1 SQVTM, CDR2 ANQGSEA. The CDR3 reads CSVEGQAVGYGYTF. In DNA, the CDR3 is TGCAGCGTTGAAGGGCAGGCGGTGGGGTATGGCTACACCTTC.

The chain couples TRBV23-1 to TRBJ2-4, with D unresolved. TRBV23-1 is an ORF; its function is uncertain. The CDR3 sequence is 14 residues long. V was cut by 6 bases and J by 1 base, with 10 bases left in between. The DNA for the CDR3 is TGCGCCAGCAGCGAACAGAGGGCCAAAAACATTCAGTACTTC. The encoded protein is CASSEQRAKNIQYF.

This chain connects TRBV27 to TRBJ2-2; D possibly uses TRBD1 or TRBD2 (6 bases each). The CDR3 runs 17 residues. V was trimmed by 0 bases and J by 1 base, leaving 12 bases between them. From germline, CDR1 is MNHEY and CDR2 SMNVEV (reference sequence). The CDR3 here is CASSLSAGGLNTGELFF. The CDR3 region has the DNA TGTGCCAGCAGTTTATCGGCCGGGGGCCTGAACACCGGGGAGCTGTTTTTT.

This clone was found a few times. The chain employs TRBV9 and TRBJ1-6; weak D call: TRBD1 (5 bases). The CDR3 length is 15 residues. Between the trimmed V and J ends, which lost 2 bases and 4 bases, there was a span of 10 bases. Germline V gene sequence: CDR1 SGDLS, CDR2 YYNGEE. CDR3 nucleotide sequence: TGTGCCAGCAGCGTCGGGACGGATTATAATTCACCCCTCCACTTT. The encoded protein is CASSVGTDYNSPLHF.

The chain joins TRBV30 to TRBJ2-3; either TRBD1 or TRBD2 may supply D (5 bases each). V was trimmed by 4 bases and J by 4 bases, leaving 9 bases between them. The CDR3 consists of 12 residues. Germline V gene data show CDR1 as GTSNPN and CDR2 as SVGIG (reference sequence). The CDR3 here is CAWTQGADTQYF. CDR3 in DNA: TGTGCCTGGACCCAGGGAGCAGATACGCAGTATTTT.

This chain connects TRBV4-1 to TRBJ1-1; a possible D gene is TRBD1 (6 bases). The CDR3 runs to 16 residues. V dropped 3 bases and J dropped 1 base, with 15 bases sitting between them. CDR1 and CDR2 (germline): MGHRA, YSYEKL. CDR3 loop: CASSHPDRLTNTEAFF. For the CDR3, the DNA is TGCGCCAGCAGCCACCCCGACAGGCTGACGAACACTGAAGCTTTCTTT.

Only one count was recorded for this clone. The chain is built from TRBV9 and TRBJ2-1, with 8 bases fitting TRBD1. After removal of 2 bases from V and 0 bases from J, the junction contained 1 base not matched to a gene. CDR1 and CDR2 (germline): SGDLS, YYNGEE. The CDR3 runs to 15 residues. The CDR3 nucleotides are TGTGCCAGCAGCGTCGGACAGGGCTCCTACAATGAGCAGTTCTTC. Translating gives CASSVGQGSYNEQFF. The variable domain in full, with the rest retrieved from reference TRBV9 and TRBJ2-1, is DSGVTQTPKHLITATGQRVTLRCSPRSGDLSVYWYQQSLDQGLQFLIQYYNGEERAKGNILERFSAQQFPDLHSELNLSSLELGDSALYFCASSVGQGSYNEQFFGPGTRLTVL.

The chain has TRBV6-5 and TRBJ2-3; D not resolved. The CDR3 loop spans 12 amino acids. Germline V gives CDR1 MNHEY, CDR2 SVGAGI. The V gene lost 6 bases and the J gene lost 4 bases, with 8 bases spanning the gap. CDR3 sequence: CASRGLPDTQYF. The CDR3 DNA sequence: TGTGCCAGCAGGGGCCTTCCAGATACGCAGTATTTT.

The chain employs TRBV5-1 and TRBJ2-2, with TRBD2 as a possible D gene (5 bases). The ends were cut back, 3 bases at V and 0 bases at J, with 12 bases in the middle. The CDR3 is 16 residues long. Germline V gene lookup returns CDR1 SGHRS and CDR2 YFSETQ. In DNA form, the CDR3 reads TGCGCCAGCAGCTCTACTAGTAATGCGAACACCGGGGAGCTGTTTTTT. It translates to CASSSTSNANTGELFF.

The chain joins TRBV7-6 to TRBJ1-2; D ambiguous. This CDR3 contains 15 residues. Trimming removed 5 bases at V and 4 bases at J, with 17 bases between. Germline CDR1 is SGHVS and CDR2 is FNYEAQ. Written as DNA, the CDR3 is TGTGCCAGCAGCGGGAAATCTCGAAAGACCTATGGCTACACCTTC. Its translation is CASSGKSRKTYGYTF. Full variable domain (rest looked up from reference TRBV7-6 and TRBJ1-2): GAGVSQSPRYKVTKRGQDVALRCDPISGHVSLYWYRQALGQGPEFLTYFNYEAQQDKSGLPNDRFSAERPEGSISTLTIQRTEQRDSAMYRCASSGKSRKTYGYTFGSGTRLTVV.

The gene calls are TRBV9 and TRBJ2-2; 7 positions agree with TRBD2. Trimming removed 0 bases from V and 3 bases from J; junction bases left unmatched: 5. CDR3 length equals 16 residues. Germline-derived CDR1 and CDR2 are SGDLS and YYNGEE. The CDR3 DNA sequence: TGTGCCAGCAGCGTAGGGGCGGGGGAATACACCGGGGAGCTGTTTTTT. This encodes CASSVGAGEYTGELFF.

The chain is built from TRBV4-3 and TRBJ1-2; 7 nucleotides align to TRBD1. Trimming at V came to 4 bases and at J to 8 bases, leaving 7 bases not matched to a gene. The CDR3 sequence is 13 residues long. Looked up from germline, CDR1 is LGHNA and CDR2 is YSLEER. DNA for the CDR3: TGCGCCAGCAGCCGAACAGGGGAGGGGGGCTACACCTTC. Its translation: CASSRTGEGGYTF.

J is TRBJ2-1 and V is TRBV4-2; D is possibly TRBD2 (6 bases). This CDR3 region has 19 residues. Deletions cut 5 bases from V and 0 bases from J, with 23 bases between. The germline V gene has CDR1 LGHNA and CDR2 YNFKEQ. The CDR3 DNA is TGTGCCAGCAGCACAGTGGGGGGAGCGGGCCGGGCCTCCTACAATGAGCAGTTCTTC. It is translated as CASSTVGGAGRASYNEQFF.

This clone occurred a few times. V is TRBV25-1 and J is TRBJ2-7; unclear D gene. Germline values: CDR1 MGHDK, CDR2 SYGVNS. The CDR3 is 13 residues long. V lost 4 bases, J lost 2 bases, and 9 bases lay in between. In DNA, the CDR3 is TGTGCCAGCAGTGGGACCGCCGCCTACGAGCAGTACTTC. It translates to CASSGTAAYEQYF.

The chain couples TRBV5-1 to TRBJ2-7, with a weak D call TRBD2 (5 bases). Trimming left V 2 bases short and J 0 bases short, with 9 bases between. CDR1 and CDR2 (germline): SGHRS, YFSETQ. The CDR3 contains 14 residues. CDR3 region: CASSFVGSSYEQYF. CDR3 in DNA: TGCGCCAGCAGCTTTGTTGGGAGCTCCTACGAGCAGTACTTC. The full variable domain, with the rest looked up from reference TRBV5-1 and TRBJ2-7, is KAGVTQTPRYLIKTRGQQVTLSCSPISGHRSVSWYQQTPGQGLQFLFEYFSETQRNKGNFPGRFSGRQFSNSRSEMNVSTLELGDSALYLCASSFVGSSYEQYFGPGTRLTVT.

The CDR3 sequence: CAKRASTDTQYF. The CDR3 DNA reads TGTGCCAAAAGGGCTAGCACAGATACGCAGTATTTT. The V call is TRBV19, the J call TRBJ2-3; D unresolved. CDR1 and CDR2 (germline): LNHDA, SQIVND (reference sequence). With 10 bases removed from V and 0 bases from J, the gap between germline ends came to 8 bases. CDR3 length: 12 amino acids.

The rearrangement links TRBV2 to TRBJ2-5; 8 bases align to TRBD2. The closer fit of TRBJ2-7 to the DNA end suggests the J call may be wrong. Germline values: CDR1 SNHLY, CDR2 FYNNEI. The CDR3 contains 12 residues. The CDR3 here is CASRGLGYEQYF. CDR3 sequence (DNA): TGTGCCAGCAGGGGACTAGGTTACGAGCAGTACTTC.